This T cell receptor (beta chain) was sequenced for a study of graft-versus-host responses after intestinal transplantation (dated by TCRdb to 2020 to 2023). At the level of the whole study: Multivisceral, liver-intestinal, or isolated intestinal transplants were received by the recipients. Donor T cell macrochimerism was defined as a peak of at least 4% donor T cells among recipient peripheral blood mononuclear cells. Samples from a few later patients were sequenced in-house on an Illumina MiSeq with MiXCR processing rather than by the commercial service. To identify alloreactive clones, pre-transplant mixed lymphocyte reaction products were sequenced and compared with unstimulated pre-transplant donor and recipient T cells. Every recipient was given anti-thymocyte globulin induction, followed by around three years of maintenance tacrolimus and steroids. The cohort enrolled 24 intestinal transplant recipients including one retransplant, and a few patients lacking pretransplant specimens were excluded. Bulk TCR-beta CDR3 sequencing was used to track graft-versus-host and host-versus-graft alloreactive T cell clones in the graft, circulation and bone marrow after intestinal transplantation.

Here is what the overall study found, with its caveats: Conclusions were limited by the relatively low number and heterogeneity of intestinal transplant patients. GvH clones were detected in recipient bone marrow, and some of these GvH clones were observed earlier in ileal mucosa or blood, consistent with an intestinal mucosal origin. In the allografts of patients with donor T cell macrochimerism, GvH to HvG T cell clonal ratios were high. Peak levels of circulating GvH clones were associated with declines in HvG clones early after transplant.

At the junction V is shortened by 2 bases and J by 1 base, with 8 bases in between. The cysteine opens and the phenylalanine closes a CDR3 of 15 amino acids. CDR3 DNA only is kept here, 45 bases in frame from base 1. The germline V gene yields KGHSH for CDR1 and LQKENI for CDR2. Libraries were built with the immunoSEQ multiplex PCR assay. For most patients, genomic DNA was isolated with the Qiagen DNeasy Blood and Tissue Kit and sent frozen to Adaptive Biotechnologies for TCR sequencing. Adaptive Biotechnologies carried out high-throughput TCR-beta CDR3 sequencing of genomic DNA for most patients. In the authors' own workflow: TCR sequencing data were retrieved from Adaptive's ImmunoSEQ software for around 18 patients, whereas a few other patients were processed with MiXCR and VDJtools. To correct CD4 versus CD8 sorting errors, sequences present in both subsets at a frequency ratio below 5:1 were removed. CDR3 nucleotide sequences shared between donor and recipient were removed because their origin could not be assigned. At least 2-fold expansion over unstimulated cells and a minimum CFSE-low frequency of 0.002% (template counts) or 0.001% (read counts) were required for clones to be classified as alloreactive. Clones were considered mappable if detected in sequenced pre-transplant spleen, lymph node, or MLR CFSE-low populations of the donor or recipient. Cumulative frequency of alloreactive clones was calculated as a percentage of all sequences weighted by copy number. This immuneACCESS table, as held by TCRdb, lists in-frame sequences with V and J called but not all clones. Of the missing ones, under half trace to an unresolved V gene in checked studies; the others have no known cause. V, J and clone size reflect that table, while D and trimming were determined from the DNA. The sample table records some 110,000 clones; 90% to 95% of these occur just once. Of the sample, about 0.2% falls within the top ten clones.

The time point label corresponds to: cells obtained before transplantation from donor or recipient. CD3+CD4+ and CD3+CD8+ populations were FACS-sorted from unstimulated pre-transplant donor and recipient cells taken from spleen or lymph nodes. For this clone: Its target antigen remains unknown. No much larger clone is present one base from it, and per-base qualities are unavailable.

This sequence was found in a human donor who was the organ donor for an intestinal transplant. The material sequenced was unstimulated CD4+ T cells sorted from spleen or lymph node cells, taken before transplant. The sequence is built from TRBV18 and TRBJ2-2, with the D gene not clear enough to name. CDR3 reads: CASSPVYQNTGELFF. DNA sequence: TGTGCCAGCTCACCAGTCTACCAGAACACCGGGGAGCTGTTTTTT. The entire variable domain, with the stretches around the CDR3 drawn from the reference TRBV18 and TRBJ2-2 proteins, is NAGVMQNPRHLVRRRGQEARLRCSPMKGHSHVYWYRQLPEEGLKFMVYLQKENIIDESGMPKERFSAEFPKEGPSILRIQQVVRGDSAAYFCASSPVYQNTGELFFGEGSRLTVL.